These T cell receptor beta chains were read from a single sample in a study of T-cell memory formation after mild COVID-19. TCRdb recomputed calls from the 5' RACE reads with MiXCR, one row per CDR3 protein. The top ten hold approximately 12% of the sample, which has 350,000 to 450,000 distinct CDR3 sequences, 25% to 30% seen once. The source material was PBMCs or a T cell subset sorted from them (not recorded which). The origin of the receptors is an adult woman who had mild COVID-19 (a few samples of this study predate the infection). Cell type and time point are not known. CDR3s include the opening cysteine and the closing phenylalanine or tryptophan. The D gene is left open where the match is weak. Size is stated for part of the rows, as once, few or many counts, or as a class when the clone is expanded.

D	J	size	V	DNA	CDR3
.	TRBJ1-2	.	TRBV20-1	TGCAGTGCTAGAGATTGGTCCGGGCATGGCTACACCTTC	CSARDWSGHGYTF
.	TRBJ2-3	few	TRBV20-1	TGCAGTGCTAAATCTAGCGCTACGCAGTATTTT	CSAKSSATQYF
.	TRBJ2-1	.	TRBV24-1	TGTGCCACCAGTGATTTTGCAGGCAATGAGCAGTTCTTC	CATSDFAGNEQFF
.	TRBJ1-1	.	TRBV4-1	TGCGCCAGCAGCCAGGACCGGTGGGGGGTCCTTGGAGAAGCTTTCTTT	CASSQDRWGVLGEAFF
TRBD1	TRBJ2-5	.	TRBV4-2	TGTGCCAGCAGCCAAGAGATGGACAGGGGGACGGAGACCCAGTACTTC	CASSQEMDRGTETQYF
.	TRBJ2-1	few	TRBV4-2	TGTGCCAGCAGCCAAGCTGAGATTGAGCAGTTCTTC	CASSQAEIEQFF
.	TRBJ2-1	once	TRBV7-2	TGTGCCAGCAGCCCAGGGGCCTATAGCGTCACTTGGAATGAGCAGTTCTTC	CASSPGAYSVTWNEQFF
.	TRBJ1-1	.	TRBV7-6	TGTGCAAGCAGCCCTTCGGGTGGGGGAAGATTGAACACTGAAGCTTTCTTT	CASSPSGGGRLNTEAFF
TRBD1	TRBJ1-6	.	TRBV7-9	TGTGCCAGCGGCCAGGGACAGGGGGCCGGTGTGTCCTCCTATAATTCACCCCTCCACTTT	CASGQGQGAGVSSYNSPLHF
.	TRBJ1-1	.	TRBV7-9	TGTGCCAGCAGAACAACCTCAGGGAGGAACACTGAAGCTTTCTTT	CASRTTSGRNTEAFF
TRBD2	TRBJ2-2	.	TRBV7-6	TGTGCCAGCAGTATAAGGACTAGCGGCACCGGGGAGCTGTTTTTT	CASSIRTSGTGELFF
.	TRBJ2-7	few	TRBV6-6	TGTGCCAGCAGTCCGCTGCCGGGGGCTTCCTACGAGCAGTACTTC	CASSPLPGASYEQYF
.	TRBJ1-5	.	TRBV29-1	TGCAGTGAGAGGAGGAGGGGCAGGGAAAATCAGCCCCAGCATTTT	CSERRRGRENQPQHF
.	TRBJ2-3	.	TRBV7-9	TGTGCCAGCAGCTTACTCGGGACCCGGCCAGATACGCAGTATTTT	CASSLLGTRPDTQYF
.	TRBJ2-3	.	TRBV24-1	TGTGCCACCAGTGCTACTTGGGTCGCAGATACGCAGTATTTT	CATSATWVADTQYF
.	TRBJ2-4	few	TRBV7-6	TGTGCCAGCAGCTCTCAAGGACAGCCGCTGTCCTTC	CASSSQGQPLSF
TRBD2	TRBJ2-7	once	TRBV27	TGTGCCAGCAGTTTAGGGACTAGAGGTTACGAGCAGTACTTC	CASSLGTRGYEQYF
.	TRBJ2-5	many	TRBV12-3/TRBV12-4	TGTGCCAGCAGCCGCGGAGAGACCCAGTACTTC	CASSRGETQYF
.	TRBJ1-5	.	TRBV29-1	TGCAGCGTTGACCTGGTTGGCAATCAGCCCCAGCATTTT	CSVDLVGNQPQHF